A single sample is the source of the 17 T cell receptor beta chains below, sequenced in a study of CD8 T cells in Susac syndrome. Random hexamers were used to reverse transcribe 0.5 to 1 ug of RNA. MiXCR was run by TCRdb on the immunoSEQ multiplex PCR reads, yielding one entry per CDR3 protein. The repertoire holds hundreds of thousands of distinct CDR3 sequences, with around 93% as singletons. Sequenced input: CD4+ T cells from PBMCs. The source is a human donor with multiple sclerosis.

The chain uses TRBV6-2 or TRBV6-3 and TRBJ2-7; unclear D gene. The CDR3 spans 12 residues. CDR1 is MNHEY and CDR2 is SVGEGT in the germline V gene. The V and J ends lost 6 bases and 6 bases respectively, with 12 bases between them. The CDR3, as DNA: TGTGCCAGCAGCTTCTCCCTCGGCGAGCAGTACTTC. Translated, it gives CASSFSLGEQYF.

V gene TRBV29-1 combines with J gene TRBJ2-7; D may match TRBD1 or TRBD2 (6 bases each). The CDR3 contains 15 residues. Trimming pared 3 bases from V and 7 bases from J, leaving 22 bases between. Germline V gene lookup returns CDR1 SQVTM and CDR2 ANQGSEA. The CDR3 nucleotides read TGCAGCGTTGATAATACAGGGACATGGGGAGGTGAGCAGTACTTC. Translation: CSVDNTGTWGGEQYF.

The chain has TRBV3-1 and TRBJ1-4; 8 bases fit TRBD1. The ends lost 0 bases at V and 3 bases at J; junction bases unmatched: 0. CDR3 length: 15 residues. Germline V gene lookup returns CDR1 LGHDT and CDR2 YNNKEL (reference sequence). CDR3 protein: CASSQEQGANEKLFF. In nucleotides, the CDR3 is TGTGCCAGCAGCCAAGAACAGGGGGCTAATGAAAAACTGTTTTTT.

Here the CDR3 reads CSARNSFQETQYF. The CDR3 DNA follows: TGCAGTGCTAGAAACTCGTTCCAAGAGACCCAGTACTTC. The chain combines TRBV20-1 with TRBJ2-5; D not certain. This CDR3 has 13 residues. V shed 2 bases and J shed 1 base, with 8 bases lying between them. CDR1 and CDR2 (germline): DFQATT, SNEGSKA (reference sequence).

J is TRBJ1-3 and V is TRBV19; the match to TRBD1 covers 7 bases. J gave up 2 bases and V 5 bases, and 9 bases lay outside the gene matches. The CDR3 has 16 amino acids. CDR1 LNHDA and CDR2 SQIVND come from the germline V gene (reference sequence). This CDR3 reads CASSATGTATGNTIYF. The CDR3 DNA is TGTGCCAGTAGTGCCACCGGGACAGCAACTGGAAACACCATATATTTT.

The chain employs TRBV4-2 and TRBJ2-3; 7 bases line up with TRBD1. The germline V gene encodes CDR1 LGHNA and CDR2 YNFKEQ. This CDR3 comprises 16 residues. The junction had 6 bases not matched to a gene; V was cut back by 0 bases and J by 3 bases. The CDR3 spells CASSQEETGLTDTQYF. DNA for the CDR3: TGTGCCAGCAGCCAAGAAGAGACAGGGCTTACAGATACGCAGTATTTT.

The V and J genes are TRBV19 and TRBJ2-7; 9 bases agree with TRBD1. This CDR3 region has 15 residues. Looked up from germline, CDR1 is LNHDA and CDR2 is SQIVND (reference sequence). The V segment lost 7 bases and the J segment 3 bases; nucleotides outside the gene matches: 10. The CDR3 DNA is TGTGCCAGTATCCCCGGGACAGGGCGAAACTACGAGCAGTACGTC. This codes for CASIPGTGRNYEQYV.

The chain links TRBV20-1 to TRBJ2-7; D may match TRBD1 or TRBD2 (6 bases each). CDR3 length: 12 amino acids. Trimming left V 6 bases short and J 4 bases short, with 13 bases between. Germline CDR1 and CDR2: DFQATT and SNEGSKA (reference sequence). CDR3 sequence: CSATGAAYEQYV. CDR3 bases: TGCAGTGCCACGGGGGCAGCGTACGAGCAGTACGTC.

The V and J genes are TRBV12-3 or TRBV12-4 and TRBJ2-4, with TRBD2 as a possible D gene (6 bases). Trimming pared 6 bases from V and 0 bases from J, leaving 12 bases between. The CDR3 totals 15 residues. This CDR3 is CASSHSGLAKNIQYF. The DNA for the CDR3 is TGTGCCAGCAGCCATAGCGGTCTAGCCAAAAACATTCAGTACTTC.

The J gene is TRBJ2-5, the V gene TRBV28; D is ambiguous. V lost 6 bases and J lost 4, with 12 bases in between. This CDR3 has 13 amino acids. The germline gives CDR1 MDHEN, CDR2 SYDVKM. CDR3 sequence (DNA): TGTGCCAGCAGCCTTCGGAACTTAGAGACCCAGTACTTC. Encoded protein: CASSLRNLETQYF.

V usage is TRBV20-1 and J usage is TRBJ1-2, with 7 bases that match TRBD1. V lost 1 base and J lost 6; bases outside the gene matches: 8. Germline-derived CDR1 and CDR2 are DFQATT and SNEGSKA (reference sequence). The CDR3 is made up of 14 amino acids. Here the CDR3 reads CSARGVDRANGYTF. In DNA form, the CDR3 reads TGCAGTGCTAGAGGGGTCGACAGGGCGAATGGCTACACCTTC.

The chain is built from TRBV29-1 and TRBJ2-3; the D gene could be TRBD1 or TRBD2 (5 bases each). There are 15 residues in the CDR3. Germline V gives CDR1 SQVTM, CDR2 ANQGSEA. The germline V and J ends were trimmed by 4 bases and 2 bases, with 16 bases remaining between them. CDR3 sequence: CSVAGQRGHTDTQYF. The CDR3 DNA is TGCAGCGTTGCAGGGCAACGGGGCCACACAGATACGCAGTATTTT.

The chain employs TRBV7-9 and TRBJ2-5; D uncertain. The CDR3 extends over 12 amino acids. Trimming removed 6 bases at V and 4 bases at J, with 9 bases between. CDR1 is SEHNR, CDR2 FQNEAQ, per germline (reference sequence). The CDR3 here is CASRPDGETQYF. The CDR3, as DNA: TGTGCCAGCAGACCCGACGGAGAGACCCAGTACTTC.

The chain is built from TRBV21-1 and TRBJ2-7; TRBD1, the table's D call, lacks a check against the DNA. TRBV21-1 is tagged as a pseudogene. This CDR3 region has 18 residues. The chain's CDR3 is CASSMGLGLVHTGGEQYV. The CDR3 DNA is TGTGCCAGCAGCATGGGCCTCGGGTTGGTACATACAGGGGGCGAGCAGTACGTC.

J is TRBJ2-5 and V is TRBV5-1, with 11 bases that match TRBD2. Trimming took 2 bases from V and 5 from J; bases not matched to a gene: 11. Per the germline V gene, CDR1 is SGHRS and CDR2 is YFSETQ. This CDR3 has 17 residues. The CDR3 DNA is TGCGCCAGCAGCTTTTCTCCCCTAGCGGGGGGAGGGGAGACCCAGTACTTC. Protein: CASSFSPLAGGGETQYF.

V gene TRBV20-1 combines with J gene TRBJ2-1, with 11 bases identical to TRBD2. CDR1 and CDR2 from the germline V gene are DFQATT and SNEGSKA (reference sequence). The ends lost 8 bases at V and 1 base at J; junction bases unmatched: 7. The CDR3 runs to 15 residues. In DNA form, the CDR3 reads TGCAGTCTTCTAGCGGGAGGAAAGTCCTACAATGAGCAGTTCTTC. It encodes CSLLAGGKSYNEQFF.

The chain combines TRBV2 with TRBJ1-2; TRBD1 is a possible D gene (5 bases). CDR1 is SNHLY, CDR2 FYNNEI, per germline. The CDR3 runs to 15 residues. V was shortened by 0 bases and J by 7 bases, with 15 bases between the two germline ends. The CDR3 loop reads CASSEALQGGSGYTF. Here the CDR3 DNA reads TGTGCCAGCAGTGAAGCGCTTCAGGGAGGAAGTGGCTACACCTTC. Full variable domain (rest looked up from reference TRBV2 and TRBJ1-2): EPEVTQTPSHQVTQMGQEVILRCVPISNHLYFYWYRQILGQKVEFLVSFYNNEISEKSEIFDDQFSVERPDGSNFTLKIRSTKLEDSAMYFCASSEALQGGSGYTFGSGTRLTVV.